The next 6 T cell receptor beta chains were all read from a single sample in a study of blood T cells in healthy people across ages. PCR was performed a second time for roughly 7 to 11 cycles using a sample-barcoded 5' primer and a J-beta primer mix. TCRdb itself ran the 5' RACE reads through MiXCR, one entry per CDR3 protein. The sample yields nearly 800,000 distinct CDR3 sequences, around three fifths seen once. Sequencing was carried out using blood. Source of these receptors: a man aged 35-49 years in good health.

J is TRBJ2-1 and V is TRBV5-1; the D gene is possibly TRBD1 (6 bases). Germline V lookup: CDR1 SGHRS, CDR2 YFSETQ. The CDR3 totals 14 residues. Trimming pared 5 bases from V and 5 bases from J, leaving 14 bases between. The CDR3 bases are TGCGCCAGCAGATCGAGGACAGTTAACAATGAGCAGTTCTTC. Amino acids: CASRSRTVNNEQFF. The whole variable domain, remainder taken from reference TRBV5-1 and TRBJ2-1, is KAGVTQTPRYLIKTRGQQVTLSCSPISGHRSVSWYQQTPGQGLQFLFEYFSETQRNKGNFPGRFSGRQFSNSRSEMNVSTLELGDSALYLCASRSRTVNNEQFFGPGTRLTVL.

V usage is TRBV7-6 and J usage is TRBJ1-4; weak D call: TRBD1 (6 bases). Germline V CDR1 and CDR2: SGHVS, FNYEAQ. The V gene lost 1 base and the J gene lost 8 bases, with 20 bases spanning the gap. The CDR3 loop spans 17 amino acids. DNA for the CDR3: TGTGCCAGCAGCTTAGGGGGATTTCAGGGGTCGTCGGAAAAACTGTTTTTT. Translating gives CASSLGGFQGSSEKLFF.

The chain combines TRBV7-2 with TRBJ1-1; D call uncertain. This CDR3 is built from 15 residues. Trimming cost V 2 bases and J 1 base, with 11 bases left between them. Germline V gives CDR1 SGHTA, CDR2 FQGNSA. This chain's CDR3 is CASSLSGNPNTEAFF. The CDR3 nucleotides read TGTGCCAGCAGCTTATCCGGGAATCCGAACACTGAAGCTTTCTTT.

V is TRBV6-5 and J is TRBJ2-5, with D maybe TRBD2 (7 bases). V shed 2 bases and J shed 2 bases, with 15 bases lying between them. This CDR3 has 16 amino acids. The germline gives CDR1 MNHEY, CDR2 SVGAGI. The CDR3 nucleotides are TGTGCCAGCAGTTACGTGGGGGGGCCAGCACAAGAGACCCAGTACTTC. Translation gives CASSYVGGPAQETQYF.

In its sample, this clonotype was seen a few times. The J gene is TRBJ2-7, the V gene TRBV5-1; TRBD1 is a possible D gene (5 bases). This CDR3 is built from 16 residues. V lost 5 bases, J lost 2 bases, and 20 bases lay in between. Germline V gene data show CDR1 as SGHRS and CDR2 as YFSETQ. CDR3 DNA: TGCGCCAGCAGGGCCCCGGACACTTTTTTAACCTACGAGCAGTACTTC. Translation gives CASRAPDTFLTYEQYF.

This clonotype was observed a handful of times. The genes are TRBV3-1 and TRBJ1-5; 9 positions agree with TRBD1. Germline CDR1 is LGHDT and CDR2 is YNNKEL (reference sequence). This CDR3 is built from 17 residues. V lost 2 bases to trimming and J lost 2 bases; unmatched junction nucleotides: 7. CDR3 protein: CASSQLGQGTGNQPQHF. The CDR3 coding sequence is TGTGCCAGCAGCCAACTAGGACAGGGGACGGGCAATCAGCCCCAGCATTTT.